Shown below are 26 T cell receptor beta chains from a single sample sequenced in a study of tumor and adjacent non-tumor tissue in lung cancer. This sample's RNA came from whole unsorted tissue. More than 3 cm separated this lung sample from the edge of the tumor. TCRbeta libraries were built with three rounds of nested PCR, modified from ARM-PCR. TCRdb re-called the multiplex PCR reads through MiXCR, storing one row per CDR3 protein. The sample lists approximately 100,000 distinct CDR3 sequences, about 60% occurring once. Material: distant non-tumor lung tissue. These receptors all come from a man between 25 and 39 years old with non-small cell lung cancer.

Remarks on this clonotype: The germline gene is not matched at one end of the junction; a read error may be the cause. The DNA for the CDR3 is TGCAGTGCCCCCAGCGGGGGGGTGGGGTTCTACGAGCAGTACTTT. Its translation is CSAPSGGVGFYEQYF. The rearrangement joins TRBV20-1 to TRBJ2-7; 10 nucleotides match TRBD2. The CDR3 spans 15 residues. CDR1 DFQATT and CDR2 SNEGSKA come from the germline V gene (reference sequence).

The CDR3 DNA sequence: TGCAGAGTCCCCGCCACAGGCAACTCGTACGAGCAGTACTTC. Protein product: CRVPATGNSYEQYF. V gene TRBV20-1 combines with J gene TRBJ2-7; tentatively, D is TRBD1 (5 bases). This CDR3 contains 14 residues. Germline V gene sequence: CDR1 DFQATT, CDR2 SNEGSKA (reference sequence).

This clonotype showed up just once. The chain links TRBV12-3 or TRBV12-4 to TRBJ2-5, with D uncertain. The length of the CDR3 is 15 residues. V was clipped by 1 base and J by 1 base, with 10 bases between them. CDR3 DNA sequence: TGTGCCAGCAGTTTAGATATAGGGCTCCAAGAGACCCAGTACTTC. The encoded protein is CASSLDIGLQETQYF.

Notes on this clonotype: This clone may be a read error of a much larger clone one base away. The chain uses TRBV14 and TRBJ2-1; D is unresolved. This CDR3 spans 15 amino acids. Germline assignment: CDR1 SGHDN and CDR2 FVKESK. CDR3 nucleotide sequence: TGTGTCAGCAGCCAAGACGGGCCCCGCACGAATGAGCAGTTCTTC. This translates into CVSSQDGPRTNEQFF.

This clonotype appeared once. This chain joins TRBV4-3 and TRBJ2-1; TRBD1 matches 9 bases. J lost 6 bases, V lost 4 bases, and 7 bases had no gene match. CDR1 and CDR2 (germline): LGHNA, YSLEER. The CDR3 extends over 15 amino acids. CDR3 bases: TGCGCCAGCAGCCTTGAGACAGGGGGAGTCAATGAGCAGTTCTTC. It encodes CASSLETGGVNEQFF.

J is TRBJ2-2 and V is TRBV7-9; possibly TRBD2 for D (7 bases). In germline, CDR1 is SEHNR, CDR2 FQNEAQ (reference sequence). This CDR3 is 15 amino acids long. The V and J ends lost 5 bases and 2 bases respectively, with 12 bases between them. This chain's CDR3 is CASSGQRGNTGELFF. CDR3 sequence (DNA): TGTGCCAGCAGCGGACAGCGGGGTAACACCGGGGAGCTGTTTTTT.

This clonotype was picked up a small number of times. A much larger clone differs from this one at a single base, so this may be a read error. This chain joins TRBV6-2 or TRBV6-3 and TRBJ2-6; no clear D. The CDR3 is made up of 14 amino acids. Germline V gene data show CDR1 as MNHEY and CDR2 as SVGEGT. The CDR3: CASSYNSGTNVLTF. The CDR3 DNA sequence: TGTGCCAGCAGTTACAACTCTGGGACCAACGTCCTGACTTTC.

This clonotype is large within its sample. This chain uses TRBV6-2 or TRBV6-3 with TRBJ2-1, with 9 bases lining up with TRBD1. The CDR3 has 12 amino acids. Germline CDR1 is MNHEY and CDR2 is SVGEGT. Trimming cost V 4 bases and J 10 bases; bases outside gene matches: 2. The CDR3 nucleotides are TGTGCCAGCAGTTGGGGACAGGGCGAGCAGTTCTTC. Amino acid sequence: CASSWGQGEQFF.

The CDR3 bases are TGTGCCACTAGTAGCGGGGGACCTCCCTACGAGCAGTACTTC. It encodes CATSSGGPPYEQYF. The chain links TRBV24-1 to TRBJ2-7; 9 nucleotides line up with TRBD2. This CDR3 has 14 residues. Germline CDR1 KGHDR, CDR2 SFDVKD. V shed 10 bases and J 2 bases; nucleotides not matched to a gene: 8.

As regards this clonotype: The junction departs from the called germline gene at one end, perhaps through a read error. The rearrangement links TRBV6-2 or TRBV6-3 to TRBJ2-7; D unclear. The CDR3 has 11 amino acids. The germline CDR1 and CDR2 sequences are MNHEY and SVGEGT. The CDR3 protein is CVSSYNHELYF. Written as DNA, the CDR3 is TGTGTCAGCAGCTACAACCACGAGCTGTACTTC.

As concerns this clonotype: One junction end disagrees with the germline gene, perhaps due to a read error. The CDR3 loop reads CTSGTWDSRSGELFF. For the CDR3, the DNA is TGTACCAGCGGTACCTGGGACAGCCGATCGGGGGAGCTGTTTTTT. The gene calls are TRBV6-5 and TRBJ2-2; 7 positions match TRBD1. The germline gives CDR1 MNHEY, CDR2 SVGAGI. This CDR3 contains 15 residues.

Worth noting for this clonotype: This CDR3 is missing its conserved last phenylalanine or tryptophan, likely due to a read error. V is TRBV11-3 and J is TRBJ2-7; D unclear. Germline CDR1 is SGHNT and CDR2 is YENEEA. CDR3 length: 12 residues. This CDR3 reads CTSSINSYEQYY. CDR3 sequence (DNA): TGTACCAGCAGCATTAACTCCTACGAGCAGTACTAC.

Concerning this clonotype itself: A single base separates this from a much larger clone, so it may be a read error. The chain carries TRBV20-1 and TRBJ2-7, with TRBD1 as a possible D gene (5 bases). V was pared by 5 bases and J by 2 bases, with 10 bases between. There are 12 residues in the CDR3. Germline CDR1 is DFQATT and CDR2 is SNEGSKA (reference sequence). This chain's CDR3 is CSARIGAYEQYF. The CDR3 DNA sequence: TGCAGTGCTCGAATAGGGGCCTACGAGCAGTACTTC.

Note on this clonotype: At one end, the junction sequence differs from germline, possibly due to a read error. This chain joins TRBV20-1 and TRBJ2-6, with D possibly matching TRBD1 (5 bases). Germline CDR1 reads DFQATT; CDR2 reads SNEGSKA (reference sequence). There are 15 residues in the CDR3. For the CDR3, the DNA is TGCCGTGCTAGAGATCTATTATCTGGGGCCAACGTCCCGACTTTC. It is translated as CRARDLLSGANVPTF.

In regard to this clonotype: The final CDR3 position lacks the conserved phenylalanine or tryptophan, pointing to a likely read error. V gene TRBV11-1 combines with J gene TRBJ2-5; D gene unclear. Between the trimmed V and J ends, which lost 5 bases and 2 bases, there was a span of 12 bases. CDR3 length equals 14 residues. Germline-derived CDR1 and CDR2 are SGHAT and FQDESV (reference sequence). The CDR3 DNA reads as TGTGCCAGCAGCGCCGAGACGTATCAAGAGACCCAGTACTAC. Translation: CASSAETYQETQYY.

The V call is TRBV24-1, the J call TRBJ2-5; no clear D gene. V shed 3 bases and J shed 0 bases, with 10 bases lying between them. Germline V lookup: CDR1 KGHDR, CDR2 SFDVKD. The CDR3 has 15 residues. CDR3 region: CATSDPAEDQETQYF. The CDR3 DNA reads TGTGCCACCAGTGATCCGGCAGAAGACCAAGAGACCCAGTACTTC.

CDR3: CASNPGLPGITGELFF. CDR3 nucleotide sequence: TGTGCCAGCAATCCCGGGTTGCCAGGGATTACCGGGGAGCTGTTTTTT. V gene TRBV5-6 combines with J gene TRBJ2-2; tentative D call: TRBD1 (5 bases). Germline V CDR1 and CDR2: SGHDT, YYEEEE. CDR3 length: 16 amino acids. V was shortened by 6 bases and J by 5 bases, with 20 bases between the two germline ends.

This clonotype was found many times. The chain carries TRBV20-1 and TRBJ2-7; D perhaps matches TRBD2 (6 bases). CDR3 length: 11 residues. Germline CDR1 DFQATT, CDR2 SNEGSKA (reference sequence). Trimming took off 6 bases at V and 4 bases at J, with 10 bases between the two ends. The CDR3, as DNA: TGCAGTGCGTCGGGGAGGTACGAGCAGTACTTC. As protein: CSASGRYEQYF.

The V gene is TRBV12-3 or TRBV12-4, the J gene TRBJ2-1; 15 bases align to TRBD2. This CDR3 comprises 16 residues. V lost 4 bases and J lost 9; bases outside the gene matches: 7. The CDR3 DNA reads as TGTGCCAGCAGTTCCCGGACTAGCGGGGGGGCGCGTGAGCAGTTCTTC. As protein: CASSSRTSGGAREQFF.

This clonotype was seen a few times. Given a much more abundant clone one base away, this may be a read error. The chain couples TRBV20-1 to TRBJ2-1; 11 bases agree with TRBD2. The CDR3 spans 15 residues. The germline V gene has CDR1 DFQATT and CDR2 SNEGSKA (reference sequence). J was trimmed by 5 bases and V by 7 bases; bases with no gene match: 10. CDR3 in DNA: TGCAGTGTTGGATCGACTAGCGGGGCCAACAATGAGCAGTTCTTC. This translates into CSVGSTSGANNEQFF.

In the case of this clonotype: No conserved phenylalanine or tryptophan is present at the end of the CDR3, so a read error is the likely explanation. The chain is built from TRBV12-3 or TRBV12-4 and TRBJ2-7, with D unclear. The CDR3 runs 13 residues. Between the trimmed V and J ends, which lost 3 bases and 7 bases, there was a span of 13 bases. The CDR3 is CASSFYVGREQYY. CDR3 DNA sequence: TGTGCCAGCAGTTTCTACGTCGGTAGGGAGCAGTACTAC.

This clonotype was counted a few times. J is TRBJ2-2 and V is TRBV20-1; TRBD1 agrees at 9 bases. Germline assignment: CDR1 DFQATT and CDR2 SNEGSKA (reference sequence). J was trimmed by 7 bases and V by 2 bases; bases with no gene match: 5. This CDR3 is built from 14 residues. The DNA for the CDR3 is TGCAGTGCTAGAATACAGGGGGCCGGCGGGGAGCTGTTTTTT. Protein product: CSARIQGAGGELFF.

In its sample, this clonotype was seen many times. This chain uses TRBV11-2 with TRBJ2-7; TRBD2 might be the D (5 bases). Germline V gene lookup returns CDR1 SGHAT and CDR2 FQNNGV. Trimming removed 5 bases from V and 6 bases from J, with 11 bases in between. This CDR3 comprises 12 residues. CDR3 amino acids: CASSNPGVEQYF. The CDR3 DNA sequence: TGTGCCAGCAGCAATCCCGGGGTCGAGCAGTACTTC.

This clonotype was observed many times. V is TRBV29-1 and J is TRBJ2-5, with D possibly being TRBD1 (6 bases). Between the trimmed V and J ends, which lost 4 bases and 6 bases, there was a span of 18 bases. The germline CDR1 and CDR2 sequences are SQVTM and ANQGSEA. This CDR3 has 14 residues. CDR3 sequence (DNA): TGCAGCGTTGTCCCCCCCAACAGGGAAAAGACCCAGTACTTC. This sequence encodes CSVVPPNREKTQYF.

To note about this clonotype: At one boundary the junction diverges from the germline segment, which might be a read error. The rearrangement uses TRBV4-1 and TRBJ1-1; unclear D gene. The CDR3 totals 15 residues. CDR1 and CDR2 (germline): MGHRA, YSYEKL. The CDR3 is CASSQDERADTEAFF. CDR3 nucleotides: TGTGCCAGCAGCCAAGATGAGAGGGCAGACACTGAAGCTTTCTTT.

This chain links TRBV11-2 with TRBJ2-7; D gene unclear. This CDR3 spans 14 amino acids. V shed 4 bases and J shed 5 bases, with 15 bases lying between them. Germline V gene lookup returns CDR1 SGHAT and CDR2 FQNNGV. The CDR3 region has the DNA TGTGCCAGCAGCTCTCCGTACGGTACGGACGAGCAGTACTTC. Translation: CASSSPYGTDEQYF.